Following are 19 T cell receptor beta chains from one sample sequenced in a study of blood T cell repertoires in COVID-19. Sequenced by immunoSEQ multiplex PCR; TCRdb stores in-frame clones only, minus some. The profile shows approximately 200,000 clones, approximately 80% of them singletons. Sequenced sample: PBMCs or T cells enriched from blood (not recorded which). The receptors derive from a woman in her forties with acute COVID-19.

This chain joins TRBV9 and TRBJ1-3; D ambiguous. Trimming stripped 3 bases from V and 1 base from J, with 11 bases between. The CDR3 is 15 residues long. Germline V gene data show CDR1 as SGDLS and CDR2 as YYNGEE. CDR3 nucleotides: TGTGCCAGCAGCGAAGAGACGGGATCTGGAAACACCATATATTTT. Residues: CASSEETGSGNTIYF.

This sequence joins TRBV21-1 and TRBJ2-3; the D call TRBD2 from the table was never checked on the DNA. TRBV21-1 represents a pseudogene. The length of the CDR3 is 18 residues. Here the CDR3 reads CASSKVWGVHTAEDTQYF. Written as DNA, the CDR3 is TGTGCCAGCAGCAAAGTCTGGGGGGTCCACACGGCGGAGGATACGCAGTATTTT.

V and J are TRBV4-1 and TRBJ1-3, with D unresolved. This CDR3 has 15 amino acids. In germline, CDR1 is MGHRA, CDR2 YSYEKL. V lost 1 base and J 7 bases, leaving 14 bases between the germline ends. The CDR3 DNA follows: TGCGCCAGCAGCCAAGTGGGCCGTATTTCCAACACCATATATTTT. Protein product: CASSQVGRISNTIYF.

The chain has TRBV4-3 and TRBJ1-5, with TRBD1 as a possible D gene (5 bases). Per germline, CDR1 LGHNA and CDR2 YSLEER. The V end lost 0 bases, the J end lost 1 base, and 7 bases lay between the germline ends. The CDR3 loop spans 15 amino acids. The CDR3 spells CASSQEAGSNQPQHF. The DNA of the CDR3 is TGCGCCAGCAGCCAAGAGGCAGGGAGCAATCAGCCCCAGCATTTT.

The chain combines TRBV16 with TRBJ2-3; D gene ambiguous. CDR3 length: 12 residues. Germline V gives CDR1 KGHSY, CDR2 FQNENV. V lost 5 bases, J lost 7 bases, and 10 bases lay in between. The CDR3 nucleotides are TGTGCCAGCAGCTTGCGGTCCTATACGCAGTATTTT. It codes for CASSLRSYTQYF.

This clone was picked up one time. The rearrangement links TRBV5-4 to TRBJ2-3, with 7 bases matching TRBD1. The CDR3 has 16 residues. Per germline, CDR1 SGHNT and CDR2 YYREEE (reference sequence). The V and J ends lost 2 bases and 2 bases, in that order; junction bases with no gene match: 8. The CDR3: CASSFLDRTDTDTQYF. CDR3 nucleotide sequence: TGTGCCAGCAGCTTCCTGGACAGGACCGACACAGATACGCAGTATTTT.

The chain has TRBV3-1 (or the pseudogene TRBV3-2) and TRBJ2-3; TRBD2 agrees at 15 bases. This CDR3 contains 16 residues. With V trimmed by 4 bases and J by 5 bases, 4 bases remained unmatched. Germline V lookup: CDR1 LGHDT, CDR2 YNNKEL (reference sequence). The CDR3 sequence: CASSLRTSGRGDTQYF. As DNA, the CDR3 is TGTGCCAGCAGCCTTCGGACTAGCGGGAGGGGAGATACGCAGTATTTT.

The J gene is TRBJ2-3, the V gene TRBV7-9, with D uncertain. CDR1 is SEHNR and CDR2 is FQNEAQ in the germline V gene (reference sequence). V gave up 5 bases and J gave up 1 base, with 10 bases separating them. The CDR3 consists of 14 residues. The CDR3 loop reads CASSPPFGTDTQYF. CDR3 nucleotides: TGTGCCAGCAGCCCCCCGTTTGGCACAGATACGCAGTATTTT.

The rearrangement links TRBV5-1 to TRBJ1-3; D ambiguous. CDR1 and CDR2 from the germline V gene are SGHRS and YFSETQ. V gave up 2 bases and J gave up 1 base, with 10 bases separating them. CDR3 size: 15 residues. CDR3 in amino acids: CASSFSSQSGNTIYF. CDR3 DNA: TGCGCCAGCAGCTTTAGTAGCCAGTCTGGAAACACCATATATTTT.

The rearrangement joins TRBV5-1 to TRBJ2-1, with 8 bases matching TRBD1. The CDR3 spans 16 residues. The V segment lost 0 bases and the J segment 7 bases; nucleotides outside the gene matches: 9. CDR1 SGHRS and CDR2 YFSETQ come from the germline V gene. The CDR3 reads CASSLDVRGLGNEQFF. DNA for the CDR3: TGCGCCAGCAGCTTGGATGTCAGGGGGCTGGGGAATGAGCAGTTCTTC.

The CDR3 bases are TGCGCCAGCAGCCAAGTCTCCCCTGGGGGCATAAAGGAGCAGTTCTTC. It encodes CASSQVSPGGIKEQFF. This chain joins TRBV4-3 and TRBJ2-1; D might be TRBD1 (6 bases). The CDR3 extends over 16 amino acids. The ends were cut back, 1 base at V and 10 bases at J, with 20 bases in the middle. Germline assignment: CDR1 LGHNA and CDR2 YSLEER.

In its sample, this clone was seen a few times. The genes are TRBV5-4 and TRBJ1-2; 9 positions match TRBD1. The CDR3 extends over 16 amino acids. Looked up from germline, CDR1 is SGHNT and CDR2 is YYREEE (reference sequence). J was trimmed by 4 bases and V by 4 bases; bases with no gene match: 11. The CDR3 protein is CASSRTPGQGAYGYTF. In DNA form, the CDR3 reads TGTGCCAGCAGCAGGACTCCGGGACAGGGCGCCTATGGCTACACCTTC.

The rearrangement joins TRBV7-9 to TRBJ1-6, with 7 bases aligning to TRBD1. V dropped 1 base and J dropped 7; count of bases not matched to a gene: 4. Germline V gene sequence: CDR1 SEHNR, CDR2 FQNEAQ (reference sequence). CDR3 size: 15 residues. The CDR3 DNA follows: TGTGCCAGCAGCTTAGGGGACAGAATGAATTCACCCCTCCACTTT. Its protein product is CASSLGDRMNSPLHF.

This chain links TRBV9 with TRBJ2-5, with D perhaps matching TRBD2 (5 bases). V was pared by 0 bases and J by 3 bases, with 6 bases between. The germline CDR1 and CDR2 sequences are SGDLS and YYNGEE. CDR3 length: 13 residues. The CDR3 DNA reads as TGTGCCAGCAGCGTAGGAGGGAAAGAGACCCAGTACTTC. This translates into CASSVGGKETQYF.

V is TRBV7-9 and J is TRBJ1-1; unclear D gene. The CDR3 extends over 14 amino acids. V was shortened by 5 bases and J by 3 bases, with 13 bases between the two germline ends. Germline V gene data show CDR1 as SEHNR and CDR2 as FQNEAQ (reference sequence). CDR3 sequence: CASSLEMGDTEAFF. Here the CDR3 DNA reads TGTGCCAGCAGCCTTGAAATGGGAGACACTGAAGCTTTCTTT.

CDR3 residues: CASSIDGWGPTETQYF. The CDR3 bases are TGTGCCAGTAGTATAGACGGTTGGGGCCCTACGGAGACCCAGTACTTC. V usage is TRBV19 and J usage is TRBJ2-5; perhaps TRBD1 as D (5 bases). This CDR3 comprises 16 residues. Per the germline V gene, CDR1 is LNHDA and CDR2 is SQIVND (reference sequence). V lost 0 bases and J 5 bases, leaving 16 bases between the germline ends.

V and J are TRBV5-6 and TRBJ1-2, with TRBD1 matching over 8 bases. This CDR3 contains 12 residues. In germline, CDR1 is SGHDT, CDR2 YYEEEE. After removal of 5 bases from V and 7 bases from J, the junction contained 4 bases not matched to a gene. The CDR3 loop is CASRSTGAGYTF. CDR3 bases: TGTGCCAGCAGATCGACAGGGGCTGGCTACACCTTC.

The rearrangement uses TRBV9 and TRBJ1-5, with D hard to call. V lost 3 bases, J lost 3 bases, and 13 bases lay in between. Germline values: CDR1 SGDLS, CDR2 YYNGEE. CDR3 size: 15 residues. CDR3 amino acids: CASSGVAALNQPQHF. DNA for the CDR3: TGTGCCAGCAGCGGGGTAGCCGCCCTCAATCAGCCCCAGCATTTT.

The gene calls are TRBV9 and TRBJ2-5, with 9 nucleotides matching TRBD2. The length of the CDR3 is 17 residues. Germline loops: CDR1 SGDLS, CDR2 YYNGEE. V dropped 0 bases and J dropped 2; count of bases not matched to a gene: 8. The CDR3 DNA reads as TGTGCCAGCAGCGTAGGGGCTAGCGGGGATTCACAAGAGACCCAGTACTTC. It yields the protein CASSVGASGDSQETQYF. Combining the CDR3 with reference TRBV9 and TRBJ2-5 gives the whole variable domain DSGVTQTPKHLITATGQRVTLRCSPRSGDLSVYWYQQSLDQGLQFLIQYYNGEERAKGNILERFSAQQFPDLHSELNLSSLELGDSALYFCASSVGASGDSQETQYFGPGTRLLVL.